This TCR beta chain was captured by sequencing in a study of CD8+CD57+ T cells in acquired aplastic anemia. As for the study in general: When averaged, DNA from sorted CD4+ and CD8+ cells came to approximately 3.2 ug.

CD8+CD57+ cell expansion had been shown by flow cytometry in patients chosen for sequencing. The patients, all of them, had severe acquired aplastic anemia. Overall study results and limits: Patients had about 31 CD8+ CDR3 sequences in common with controls (the shared set). CD8+ Simpson's diversity in patients was not significantly different from that in controls.

At least ten counts were recorded for this clonotype. Its antigen is not identified. The use of genomic DNA as template underpinned the TCR beta VDJ and CDR3 profiling. MiXCR was run by TCRdb on the reads, yielding one entry per CDR3 protein. In the table there are under 200,000 distinct CDR3 sequences, more than 45% of which are singletons. The CDR3 length is 14 residues. The germline V and J ends were trimmed by 4 bases and 2 bases, with 9 bases remaining between them. From germline, CDR1 is SNHLY and CDR2 FYNNEI. Sequenced material: sorted CD4+, CD8+, or CD8+CD57+ T cells (not recorded which) from PBMCs. This TCR came from a human donor with aplastic anemia. The chain uses TRBV2 and TRBJ2-1; D ambiguous. CDR3: CASSGGIAYNEQFF. CDR3 bases: TGTGCCAGCAGTGGCGGAATAGCCTACAATGAGCAGTTCTTC.